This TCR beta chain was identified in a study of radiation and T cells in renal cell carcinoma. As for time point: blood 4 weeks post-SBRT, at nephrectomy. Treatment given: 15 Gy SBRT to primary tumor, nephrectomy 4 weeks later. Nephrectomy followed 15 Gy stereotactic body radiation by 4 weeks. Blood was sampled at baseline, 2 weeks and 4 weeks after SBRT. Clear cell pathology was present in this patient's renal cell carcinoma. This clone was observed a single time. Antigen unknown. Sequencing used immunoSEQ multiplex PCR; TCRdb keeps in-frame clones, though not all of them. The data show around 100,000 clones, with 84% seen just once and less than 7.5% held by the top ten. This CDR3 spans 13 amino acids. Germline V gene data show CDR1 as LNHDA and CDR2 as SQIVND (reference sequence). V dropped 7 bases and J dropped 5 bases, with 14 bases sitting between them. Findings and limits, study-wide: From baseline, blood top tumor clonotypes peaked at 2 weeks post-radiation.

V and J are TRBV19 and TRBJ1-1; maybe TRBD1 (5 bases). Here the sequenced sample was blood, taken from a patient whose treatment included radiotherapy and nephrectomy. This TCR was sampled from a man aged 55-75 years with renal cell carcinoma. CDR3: CASKTTAGTEAFF. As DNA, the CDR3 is TGTGCCAGTAAAACGACGGCAGGGACTGAAGCTTTCTTT.